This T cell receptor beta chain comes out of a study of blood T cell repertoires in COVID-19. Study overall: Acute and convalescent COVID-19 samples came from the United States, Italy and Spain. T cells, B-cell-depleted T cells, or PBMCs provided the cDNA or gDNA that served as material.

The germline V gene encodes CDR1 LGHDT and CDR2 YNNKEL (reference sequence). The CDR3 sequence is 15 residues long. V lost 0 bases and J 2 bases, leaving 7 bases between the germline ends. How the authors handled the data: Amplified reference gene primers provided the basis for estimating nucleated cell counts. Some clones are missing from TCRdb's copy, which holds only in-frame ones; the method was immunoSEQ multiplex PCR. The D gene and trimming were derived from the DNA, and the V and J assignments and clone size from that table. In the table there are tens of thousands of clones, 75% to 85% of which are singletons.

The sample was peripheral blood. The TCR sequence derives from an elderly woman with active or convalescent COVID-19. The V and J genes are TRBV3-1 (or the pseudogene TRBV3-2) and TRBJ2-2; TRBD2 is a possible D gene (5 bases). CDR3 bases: TGTGCCAGCAGCCAAGAAGGACTTAACACCGGGGAGCTGTTTTTT. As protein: CASSQEGLNTGELFF.